Shown below are 12 T cell receptor beta chains from a single sample sequenced in a study of sequential checkpoint blockade in melanoma. Sample treatment: randomized to nivolumab then ipilimumab (arm A) or the reverse (arm B). Method: immunoSEQ multiplex PCR; TCRdb's copy keeps in-frame clones and lacks some. The sample has roughly 4,500 clones, around a quarter seen once. Here the sequenced sample was tumor tissue (inferred from file names), taken from a patient given nivolumab and ipilimumab in sequence. Receptors originate from a human donor with melanoma.

The chain links TRBV29-1 to TRBJ2-2, with D maybe TRBD1 (7 bases). The CDR3 sequence is 14 residues long. The germline V gene encodes CDR1 SQVTM and CDR2 ANQGSEA. Trimming removed 4 bases from V and 1 base from J, with 10 bases in between. The CDR3 DNA is TGCAGCGTTGCTCAGGGGGGGAACACCGGGGAGCTGTTTTTT. Translation: CSVAQGGNTGELFF.

The chain carries TRBV6-8 and TRBJ1-1; no clear D. Germline V CDR1 and CDR2: MNHGY, SAAAGT. With 8 bases removed from V and 1 base from J, the gap between germline ends came to 11 bases. The length of the CDR3 is 13 residues. CDR3 sequence reads: CASAPAKNTEAFF. As DNA, the CDR3 is TGTGCCAGCGCGCCAGCGAAGAACACTGAAGCTTTCTTT.

This clone was picked up a small number of times. The V and J genes are TRBV6-8 and TRBJ2-7, with a weak D call TRBD2 (5 bases). Trimming pared 6 bases from V and 2 bases from J, leaving 8 bases between. The CDR3 consists of 12 residues. Germline lookup yields CDR1 MNHGY and CDR2 SAAAGT. The CDR3 protein is CASSDYTYEQYF. The CDR3 bases are TGTGCCAGCAGCGACTATACCTACGAGCAGTACTTC.

V usage is TRBV6-8 and J usage is TRBJ2-7, with 9 bases fitting TRBD2. The CDR3 sequence is 17 residues long. V was pared by 6 bases and J by 5 bases, with 17 bases of the junction left unmatched. CDR1 MNHGY and CDR2 SAAAGT come from the germline V gene. Written as DNA, the CDR3 is TGTGCCAGCAGACAGCACGTACTTGCGGGAGGGCCCAACGAGCAGTACTTC. It translates to CASRQHVLAGGPNEQYF.

This clone came up a few times. The V call is TRBV10-3, the J call TRBJ2-1; the match to TRBD2 covers 8 bases. The CDR3 consists of 15 residues. The J segment lost 7 bases and the V segment lost 10 bases, leaving 15 bases of the junction unmatched. Looked up from germline, CDR1 is ENHRY and CDR2 is SYGVKD. CDR3 in amino acids: CASDRGGRIGNEQFF. CDR3 in DNA: TGTGCCAGCGACCGCGGGGGGCGGATTGGGAATGAGCAGTTCTTC.

The V call is TRBV5-1, the J call TRBJ2-3, with TRBD2 matching over 9 bases. CDR1 SGHRS and CDR2 YFSETQ come from the germline V gene. V trimming: 4 bases; J trimming: 0 bases; junction bases outside the gene matches: 12. The CDR3 sequence is 18 residues long. For the CDR3, the DNA is TGCGCCAGCAGCCAACGAATTAGCGGGGGAACTAGCACAGATACGCAGTATTTT. It translates to CASSQRISGGTSTDTQYF.

A few counts support this clone. This chain links TRBV6-8 with TRBJ1-2, with D possibly being TRBD1 (5 bases). CDR1 is MNHGY and CDR2 is SAAAGT in the germline V gene. The CDR3 is made up of 16 amino acids. The V end lost 6 bases, the J end lost 6 bases, and 23 bases lay between the germline ends. DNA for the CDR3: TGTGCCAGCAGCCCCTTTTATACGGGGGTCAAAGATGGCTACACCTTC. It is translated as CASSPFYTGVKDGYTF.

By its share, this clone is medium-sized. The chain recombines TRBV11-3 with TRBJ1-5, with 8 bases matching TRBD1. The CDR3 is 16 amino acids. J gave up 0 bases and V 3 bases, and 4 bases lay outside the gene matches. CDR1 is SGHNT and CDR2 is YENEEA in the germline V gene. CDR3 amino acids: CASSFTGTGSNQPQHF. The CDR3 DNA follows: TGTGCCAGCAGCTTTACCGGGACAGGTAGCAATCAGCCCCAGCATTTT. Supplemented by reference TRBV11-3 and TRBJ1-5, the full variable domain reads EAGVVQSPRYKIIEKKQPVAFWCNPISGHNTLYWYLQNLGQGPELLIRYENEEAVDDSQLPKDRFSAERLKGVDSTLKIQPAELGDSAVYLCASSFTGTGSNQPQHFGDGTRLSIL.

V is TRBV6-8 and J is TRBJ2-5; 10 nucleotides agree with TRBD2. J gave up 7 bases and V 0 bases, and 2 bases lay outside the gene matches. This CDR3 is built from 14 residues. From germline, CDR1 is MNHGY and CDR2 SAAAGT. CDR3 amino acids: CASSYSSSGRTQYF. In nucleotides, the CDR3 is TGTGCCAGCAGTTACTCGTCTAGCGGGAGGACCCAGTACTTC.

This clone was counted a few times. This chain links TRBV19 with TRBJ2-1; TRBD1 aligns across 10 bases. CDR1 LNHDA and CDR2 SQIVND come from the germline V gene (reference sequence). The CDR3 extends over 15 amino acids. The junction had 6 bases not matched to a gene; V was cut back by 3 bases and J by 7 bases. DNA for the CDR3: TGTGCCAGTAGTATCGGGACAGGGGCTTATAATGAGCAGTTCTTC. Its translation: CASSIGTGAYNEQFF.

This clone was observed a few times. The chain carries TRBV19 and TRBJ2-7; the match to TRBD1 covers 8 bases. The length of the CDR3 is 13 residues. The V and J ends lost 6 bases and 1 base, in that order; junction bases with no gene match: 2. CDR1 and CDR2 from the germline V gene are LNHDA and SQIVND (reference sequence). In DNA, the CDR3 is TGTGCCAGTAGGGGGACAGGTTCCTACGAGCAGTACTTC. Amino acids: CASRGTGSYEQYF.

The CDR3 spells CASTPVFRSTEAFF. The CDR3 bases are TGTGCCAGTACCCCCGTGTTTAGATCCACTGAAGCTTTCTTT. The chain uses TRBV19 and TRBJ1-1; D remains unclear. V shed 7 bases and J shed 4 bases, with 16 bases lying between them. CDR1 and CDR2 from the germline V gene are LNHDA and SQIVND (reference sequence). CDR3 size: 14 residues.